The clone carrying this T cell receptor (beta chain) was seen only once. Its antigen is undetermined. The CDR3 loop spans 16 amino acids. CDR1 MGHRA and CDR2 YSYEKL come from the germline V gene. V was trimmed by 0 bases and J by 2 bases, leaving 12 bases between them. The data derive from a study of memory CD4+ T cells and cytomegalovirus serostatus. Study-wide findings and caveats: Suggested: most of the CMV-linked TCR signature lies in CD4+ memory cells.

This table comes from immunoSEQ multiplex PCR, and its TCRdb copy is limited to in-frame clones, with some not included. The table records just under 95,000 clones, 80% of them present only once. Single viable CD3+CD4+CD8-CD45RO+ cells were sorted as the memory CD4+ T cells. Specimen: memory CD4+ T cells from blood. This receptor was identified in an adult in good health and CMV-seropositive. The rearrangement uses TRBV4-1 and TRBJ2-3; D is ambiguous. In DNA, the CDR3 is TGCGCCAGCAGCCAAGATTTGCGGACCCTCACAGATACGCAGTATTTT. Encoded protein: CASSQDLRTLTDTQYF.